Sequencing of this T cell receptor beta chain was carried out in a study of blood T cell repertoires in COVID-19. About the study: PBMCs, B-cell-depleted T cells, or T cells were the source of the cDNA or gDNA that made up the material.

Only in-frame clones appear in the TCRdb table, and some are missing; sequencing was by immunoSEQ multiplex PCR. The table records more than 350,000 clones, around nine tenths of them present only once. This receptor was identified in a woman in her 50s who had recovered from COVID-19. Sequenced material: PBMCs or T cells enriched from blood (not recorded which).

CDR3 loop: CASSLEPGFNQPQHF. In nucleotides, the CDR3 is TGTGCCAGCAGCTTAGAGCCAGGGTTTAATCAGCCCCAGCATTTT. The rearrangement joins TRBV7-6 to TRBJ1-5, with D possibly being TRBD1 (5 bases). V lost 1 base, J lost 4 bases, and 11 bases lay in between. CDR1 and CDR2 (germline): SGHVS, FNYEAQ. CDR3 length: 15 residues. Full variable domain (outside the CDR3, taken from reference TRBV7-6 and TRBJ1-5): GAGVSQSPRYKVTKRGQDVALRCDPISGHVSLYWYRQALGQGPEFLTYFNYEAQQDKSGLPNDRFSAERPEGSISTLTIQRTEQRDSAMYRCASSLEPGFNQPQHFGDGTRLSIL.